The source of this T cell receptor beta chain is a study of spatial heterogeneity in lung cancer. The wider study: Matched bulk RNA-seq yielded a T cell transcriptional module score. Counts of TCR transcripts in tumor regions correlated strongly with that score. For the average unique TCR and UMI combination, more than 8.5 occurrences appeared in raw reads. General observations from the study: Counts of expanded intratumoral alpha and beta TCRs tracked tumor mutation counts.

A unique molecular identifier was attached to every TCR cDNA molecule. One entry per CDR3 protein results from TCRdb running MiXCR on the 5' RACE reads. The sample lists about 20,000 distinct CDR3 sequences; roughly 15% were seen once. This clonotype was seen repeatedly, ten times or more. The antigen is not known. In germline, CDR1 is SQVTM, CDR2 ANQGSEA. The V gene lost 7 bases and the J gene lost 4 bases, with 12 bases spanning the gap. There are 12 residues in the CDR3. Time point indicated: sample taken at primary tumor resection. Samples came from 72 TRACERx patients with untreated early-stage lung cancer.

The V call is TRBV29-1, the J call TRBJ2-3, with D possibly matching TRBD2 (6 bases). This receptor was taken from a female donor with early-stage non-small cell lung cancer. Sequenced here: lung tumor tissue, sampled at surgery. The CDR3 DNA reads TGCAGCGGTAGACTAGTTGCAGATACGCAGTATTTT. It translates to CSGRLVADTQYF.